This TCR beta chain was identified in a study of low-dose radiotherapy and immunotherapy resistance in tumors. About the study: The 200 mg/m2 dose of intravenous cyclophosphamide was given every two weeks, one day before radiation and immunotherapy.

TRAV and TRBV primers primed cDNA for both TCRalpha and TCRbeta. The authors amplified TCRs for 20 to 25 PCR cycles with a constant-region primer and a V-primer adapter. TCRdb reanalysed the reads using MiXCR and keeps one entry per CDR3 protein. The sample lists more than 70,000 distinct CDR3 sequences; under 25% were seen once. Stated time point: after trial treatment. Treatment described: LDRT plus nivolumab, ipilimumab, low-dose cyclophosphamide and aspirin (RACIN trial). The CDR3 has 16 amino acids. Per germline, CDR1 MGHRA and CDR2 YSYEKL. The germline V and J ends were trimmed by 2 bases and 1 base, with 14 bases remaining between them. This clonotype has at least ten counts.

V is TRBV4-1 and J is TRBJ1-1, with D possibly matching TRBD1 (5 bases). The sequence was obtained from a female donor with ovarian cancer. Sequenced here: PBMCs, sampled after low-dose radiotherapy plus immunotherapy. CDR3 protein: CASSQRHARENTEAFF. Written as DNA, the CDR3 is TGCGCCAGCAGCCAAAGGCACGCCAGGGAGAACACTGAAGCTTTCTTT.